This T cell receptor (beta chain) appears in the sequencing data of a study of shared clonotypes between healthy human individuals. Naive-designated CD8 cells lacked CD45RO, were positively enriched for CCR7, and omitted terminally differentiated effector memory CD45RA+ cells. Produced via immunoSEQ multiplex PCR; TCRdb's table is partial and in-frame only. The sample contains about 2.2 million clones, 85% to 95% of which appear only once. This CDR3 contains 14 residues. CDR1 LNHDA and CDR2 SQIVND come from the germline V gene (reference sequence). V dropped 6 bases and J dropped 3 bases, with 15 bases sitting between them.

Input material: naive CD8+ T cells from PBMCs. The TCR sequence derives from a young man in good health. Some clones in this sample may be carry-over from other donors' samples. The V gene is TRBV19, the J gene TRBJ2-7, with D unclear. The DNA for the CDR3 is TGTGCCAGTAGCCCTAAGACACAGAACTACGAGCAGTACTTC. Residues: CASSPKTQNYEQYF.